The 5 T cell receptor beta chains in this list originate from one sample, sequenced in a study of OX40 agonist ivuxolimab in advanced cancers. Method: immunoSEQ multiplex PCR; TCRdb's copy keeps in-frame clones and lacks some. The sample records about 51,000 clones, approximately 81% being singletons. The source material was CD4+ or CD8+ T cells sorted from blood, sampled in a trial of the OX40 agonist ivuxolimab. Receptor source: an adult with an advanced solid tumor such as melanoma, head and neck, liver or kidney cancer.

This clone has a single count. The genes are TRBV5-6 and TRBJ1-2; D is undetermined. This CDR3 has 13 residues. CDR1 is SGHDT and CDR2 is YYEEEE in the germline V gene. Trimming took 1 base from V and 5 from J, leaving 9 bases between them. CDR3 protein: CASSLKHKYGYTF. The CDR3 region has the DNA TGTGCCAGCAGCTTGAAACATAAATATGGCTACACCTTC.

This clone was seen just once. V is TRBV7-2 and J is TRBJ2-3, with TRBD1 matching over 10 bases. V lost 3 bases, J lost 11 bases, and 8 bases stayed unmatched. CDR1 SGHTA and CDR2 FQGNSA come from the germline V gene. The CDR3 spans 14 residues. This CDR3 is CASSFGTGAGEQYF. In DNA, the CDR3 is TGTGCCAGCAGCTTCGGGACAGGGGCGGGCGAGCAGTATTTT. The variable domain in full, with the rest retrieved from reference TRBV7-2 and TRBJ2-3, is GAGVSQSPSNKVTEKGKDVELRCDPISGHTALYWYRQSLGQGLEFLIYFQGNSAPDKSGLPSDRFSAERTGGSVSTLTIQRTQQEDSAVYLCASSFGTGAGEQYFGPGTRLTVL.

The V gene is TRBV5-4, the J gene TRBJ1-2; 8 nucleotides align to TRBD1. Per the germline V gene, CDR1 is SGHNT and CDR2 is YYREEE (reference sequence). The CDR3 is 15 amino acids. The ends lost 2 bases at V and 4 bases at J; junction bases unmatched: 7. CDR3 nucleotide sequence: TGTGCCAGCAGCTTCGCGGGGGGACAGGCCTATGGCTACACCTTC. Amino acids: CASSFAGGQAYGYTF.

The chain has TRBV14 and TRBJ2-3; weak D call: TRBD2 (5 bases). Germline V gives CDR1 SGHDN, CDR2 FVKESK. Between the trimmed V and J ends, which lost 4 bases and 4 bases, there was a span of 9 bases. The CDR3 covers 13 residues. The CDR3 is CASSLGSADTQYF. The CDR3 DNA reads as TGTGCCAGCAGCCTAGGGAGCGCAGATACGCAGTATTTT.

The genes are TRBV5-1 and TRBJ2-1; 12 bases map to TRBD2. Losses at the gene ends were 6 bases for V and 4 bases for J; bases not matched to a gene: 2. In germline, CDR1 is SGHRS, CDR2 YFSETQ. The CDR3 is 14 residues long. The CDR3 DNA reads TGCGCCAGCAACCTAGCGGGGGGGTACAATGAGCAGTTCTTC. This translates into CASNLAGGYNEQFF. Based on the CDR3 plus reference TRBV5-1 and TRBJ2-1, the full variable domain is KAGVTQTPRYLIKTRGQQVTLSCSPISGHRSVSWYQQTPGQGLQFLFEYFSETQRNKGNFPGRFSGRQFSNSRSEMNVSTLELGDSALYLCASNLAGGYNEQFFGPGTRLTVL.